This T cell receptor (beta chain) was identified in a study of blood T cell repertoires in COVID-19. Study summary: The cDNA or gDNA used as material had been derived from T cells, B-cell-depleted T cells, or PBMCs.

The CDR3 has 17 amino acids. Germline-derived CDR1 and CDR2 are ENHRY and SYGVKD. The V gene end was trimmed by 0 bases and the J gene end by 6 bases; junction bases not matched to a gene: 9. Those who participated ranged in age from about 18 to 95 years and resided in about 24 US areas. Recovered participants had two consecutive negative NP/OP PCR tests, healthcare professional clearance, or symptom resolution. Sequenced by immunoSEQ multiplex PCR; TCRdb stores in-frame clones only, minus some. The profile shows 150,000 to 200,000 clones, 80% of them singletons. The V and J genes are TRBV10-3 and TRBJ2-2; 8 bases fit TRBD1. The clonotype originates from a man aged 35 to 55 who had recovered from COVID-19. Sequences were obtained from PBMCs or T cells enriched from blood (not recorded which). This CDR3 is CAISESGDRGGPGELFF. DNA for the CDR3: TGTGCCATCAGTGAGTCGGGCGACAGGGGAGGTCCCGGGGAGCTGTTTTTT.